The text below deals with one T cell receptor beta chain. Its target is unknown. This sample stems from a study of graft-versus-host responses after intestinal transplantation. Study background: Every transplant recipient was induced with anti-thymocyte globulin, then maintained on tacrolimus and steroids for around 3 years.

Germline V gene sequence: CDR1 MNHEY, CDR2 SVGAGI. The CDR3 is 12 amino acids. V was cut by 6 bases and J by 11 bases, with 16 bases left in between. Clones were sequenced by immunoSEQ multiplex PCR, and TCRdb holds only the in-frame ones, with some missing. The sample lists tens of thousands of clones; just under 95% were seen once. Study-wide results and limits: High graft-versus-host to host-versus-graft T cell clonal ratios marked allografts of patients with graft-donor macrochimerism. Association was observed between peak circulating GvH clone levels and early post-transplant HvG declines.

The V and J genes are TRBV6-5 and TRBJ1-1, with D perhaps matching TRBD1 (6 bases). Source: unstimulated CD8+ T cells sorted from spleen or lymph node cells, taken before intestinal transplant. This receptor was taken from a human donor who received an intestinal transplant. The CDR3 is CASRTGQLSAFF. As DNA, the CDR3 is TGTGCCAGCAGGACGGGACAACTGAGCGCTTTCTTT.